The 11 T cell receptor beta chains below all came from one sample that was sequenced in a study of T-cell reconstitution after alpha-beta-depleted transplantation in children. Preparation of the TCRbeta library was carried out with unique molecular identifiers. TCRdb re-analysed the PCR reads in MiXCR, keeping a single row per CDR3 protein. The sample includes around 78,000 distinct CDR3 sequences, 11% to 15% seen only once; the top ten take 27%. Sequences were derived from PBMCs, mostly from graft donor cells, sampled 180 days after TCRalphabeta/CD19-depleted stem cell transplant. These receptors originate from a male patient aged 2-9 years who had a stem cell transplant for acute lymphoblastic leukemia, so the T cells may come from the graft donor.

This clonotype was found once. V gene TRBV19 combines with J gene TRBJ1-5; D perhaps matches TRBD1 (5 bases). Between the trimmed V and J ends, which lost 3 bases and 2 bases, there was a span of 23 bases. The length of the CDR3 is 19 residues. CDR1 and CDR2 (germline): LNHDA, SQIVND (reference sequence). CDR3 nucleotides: TGTGCCAGTAGTATGAGAGGGGCCGATTACTGGGAGGGCAATCAGCCCCAGCATTTT. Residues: CASSMRGADYWEGNQPQHF. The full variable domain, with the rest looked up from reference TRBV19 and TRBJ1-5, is DGGITQSPKYLFRKEGQNVTLSCEQNLNHDAMYWYRQDPGQGLRLIYYSQIVNDFQKGDIAEGYSVSREKKESFPLTVTSAQKNPTAFYLCASSMRGADYWEGNQPQHFGDGTRLSIL.

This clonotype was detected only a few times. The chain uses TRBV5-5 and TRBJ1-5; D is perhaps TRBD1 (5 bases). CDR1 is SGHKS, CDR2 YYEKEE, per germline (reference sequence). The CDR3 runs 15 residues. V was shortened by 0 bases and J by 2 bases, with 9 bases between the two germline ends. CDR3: CASSLGGIGNQPQHF. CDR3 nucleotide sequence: TGTGCCAGCAGCTTGGGGGGGATAGGCAATCAGCCCCAGCATTTT.

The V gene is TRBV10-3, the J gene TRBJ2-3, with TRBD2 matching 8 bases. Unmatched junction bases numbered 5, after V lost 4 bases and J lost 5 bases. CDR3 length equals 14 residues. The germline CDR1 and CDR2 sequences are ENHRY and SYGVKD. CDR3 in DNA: TGTGCCATCAGTGTAACGGGGGGGCGAGATACGCAGTATTTT. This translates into CAISVTGGRDTQYF.

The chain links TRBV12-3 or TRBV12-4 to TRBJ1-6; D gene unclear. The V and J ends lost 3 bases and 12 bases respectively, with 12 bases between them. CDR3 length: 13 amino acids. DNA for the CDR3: TGTGCCAGCAGTTTGACCTTCAGTGGACCCCTCCACTTT. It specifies CASSLTFSGPLHF.

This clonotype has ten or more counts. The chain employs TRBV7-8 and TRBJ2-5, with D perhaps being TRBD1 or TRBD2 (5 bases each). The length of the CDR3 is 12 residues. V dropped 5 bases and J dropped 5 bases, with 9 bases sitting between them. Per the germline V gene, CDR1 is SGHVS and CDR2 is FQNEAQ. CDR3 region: CASSQGGETQYF. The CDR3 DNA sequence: TGTGCCAGCAGCCAGGGCGGGGAGACCCAGTACTTC.

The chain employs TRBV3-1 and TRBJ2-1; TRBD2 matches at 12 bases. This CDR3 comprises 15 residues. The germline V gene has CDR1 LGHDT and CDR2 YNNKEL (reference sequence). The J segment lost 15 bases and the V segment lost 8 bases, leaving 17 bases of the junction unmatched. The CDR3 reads CASCPRLAGDSWRFF. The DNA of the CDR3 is TGTGCCAGCTGCCCCCGACTAGCGGGGGATTCCTGGCGGTTCTTC.

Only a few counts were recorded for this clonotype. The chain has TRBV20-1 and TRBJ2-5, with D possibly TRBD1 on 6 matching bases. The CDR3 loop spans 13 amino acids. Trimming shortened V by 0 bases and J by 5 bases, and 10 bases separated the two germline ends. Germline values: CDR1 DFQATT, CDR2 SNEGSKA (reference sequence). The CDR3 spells CSARDPQGETQYF. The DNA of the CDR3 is TGCAGTGCTAGAGATCCGCAGGGGGAGACCCAGTACTTC.

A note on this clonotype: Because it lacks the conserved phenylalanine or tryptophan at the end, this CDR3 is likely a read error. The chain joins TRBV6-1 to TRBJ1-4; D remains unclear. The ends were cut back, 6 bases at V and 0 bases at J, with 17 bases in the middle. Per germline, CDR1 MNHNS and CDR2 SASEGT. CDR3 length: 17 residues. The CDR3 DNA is TGTGCCAGCAGCCTCACCCATAAGACGGCAACTAATGAAAAACTGTTTATT. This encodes CASSLTHKTATNEKLFI.

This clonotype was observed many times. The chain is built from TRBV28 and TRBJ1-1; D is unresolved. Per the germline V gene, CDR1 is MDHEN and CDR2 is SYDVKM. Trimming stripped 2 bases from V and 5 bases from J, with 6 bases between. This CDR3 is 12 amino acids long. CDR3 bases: TGTGCCAGCAGTTTAGTGAGGACTGAAGCTTTCTTT. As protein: CASSLVRTEAFF.

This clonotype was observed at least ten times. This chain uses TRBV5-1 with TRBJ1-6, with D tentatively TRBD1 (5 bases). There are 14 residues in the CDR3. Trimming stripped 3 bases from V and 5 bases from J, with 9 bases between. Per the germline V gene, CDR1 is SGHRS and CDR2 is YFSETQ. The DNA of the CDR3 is TGCGCCAGCAGCTCCGGGACCGATAATTCACCCCTCCACTTT. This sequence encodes CASSSGTDNSPLHF.

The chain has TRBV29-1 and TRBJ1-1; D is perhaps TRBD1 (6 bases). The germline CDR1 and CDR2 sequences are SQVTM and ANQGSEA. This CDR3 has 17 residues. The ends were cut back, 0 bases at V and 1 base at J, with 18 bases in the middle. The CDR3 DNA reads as TGCAGCGTTGAAGATCCGTGGGGTGAGACAGGGAACACTGAAGCTTTCTTT. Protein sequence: CSVEDPWGETGNTEAFF.